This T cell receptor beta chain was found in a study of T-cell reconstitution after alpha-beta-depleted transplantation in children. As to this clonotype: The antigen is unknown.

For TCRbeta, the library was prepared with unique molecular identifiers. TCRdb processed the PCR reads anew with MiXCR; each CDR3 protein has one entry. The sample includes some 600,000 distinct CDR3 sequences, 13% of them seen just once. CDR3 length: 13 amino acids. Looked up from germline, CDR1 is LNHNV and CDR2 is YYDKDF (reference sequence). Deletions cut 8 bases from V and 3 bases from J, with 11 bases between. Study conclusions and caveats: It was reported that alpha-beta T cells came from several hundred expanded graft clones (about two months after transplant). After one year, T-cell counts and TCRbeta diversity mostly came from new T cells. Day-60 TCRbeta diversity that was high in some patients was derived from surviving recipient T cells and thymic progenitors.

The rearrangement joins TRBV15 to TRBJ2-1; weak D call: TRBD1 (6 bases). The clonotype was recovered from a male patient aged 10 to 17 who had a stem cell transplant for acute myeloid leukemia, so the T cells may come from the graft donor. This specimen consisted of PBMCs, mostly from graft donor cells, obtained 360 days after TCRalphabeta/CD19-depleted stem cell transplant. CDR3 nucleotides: TGTGCCACCCGTCGGGACATCTACAATGAGCAGTTCTTC. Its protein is CATRRDIYNEQFF.